These 28 T cell receptor beta chains share one sample of origin, sequenced in a study of beta chain features in type 1 diabetes. For these TCRs, the target antigens are not known. Points from the study as a whole: Shorter TCRB CDR3s, moderately but significantly so, marked every one of the four CD4+ subsets in Type 1 diabetes patients.

Sequenced material consisted of expressed TCRB transcripts (all of the isolated RNA was reverse transcribed). Method: immunoSEQ multiplex PCR; TCRdb's copy keeps in-frame clones and lacks some. The sample has a few hundred thousand clones; roughly a tenth are singletons. Sequenced input: central memory CD4+ T cells from blood. The receptors were gathered from a man between 25 and 39 years old with type 1 diabetes.

This clone was picked up many times. The chain uses TRBV7-9 and TRBJ1-2, with D unresolved. The V gene lost 0 bases and the J gene lost 4 bases, with 6 bases spanning the gap. CDR1 and CDR2 (germline): SEHNR, FQNEAQ (reference sequence). CDR3 size: 13 residues. The CDR3 nucleotides are TGTGCCAGCAGCTTAGCAGTCGGCTATGGCTACACCTTC. Translated, it gives CASSLAVGYGYTF.

This clone has at least ten counts. The rearrangement links TRBV29-1 to TRBJ2-7; D is undetermined. This CDR3 spans 12 amino acids. Germline values: CDR1 SQVTM, CDR2 ANQGSEA. Trimming removed 1 base from V and 1 base from J, with 5 bases in between. CDR3 sequence reads: CSVEVQSYEQYF. CDR3 in DNA: TGCAGCGTTGAAGTACAGTCCTACGAGCAGTACTTC.

This chain joins TRBV18 and TRBJ2-5; TRBD1 aligns across 7 bases. Germline V gene lookup returns CDR1 KGHSH and CDR2 LQKENI. The junction had 0 bases not matched to a gene; V was cut back by 0 bases and J by 2 bases. This CDR3 is built from 14 residues. CDR3 amino acids: CASSPPTGQETQYF. In nucleotides, the CDR3 is TGTGCCAGCTCACCACCGACAGGGCAAGAGACCCAGTACTTC.

The J gene is TRBJ1-2, the V gene TRBV29-1, with TRBD1 matching over 7 bases. In germline, CDR1 is SQVTM, CDR2 ANQGSEA. This CDR3 has 11 amino acids. The ends lost 5 bases at V and 8 bases at J; junction bases unmatched: 5. The CDR3 here is CSVQGGNGYTF. The CDR3 region has the DNA TGCAGCGTTCAAGGGGGCAACGGCTACACCTTC.

This clone came up many times. The chain links TRBV15 to TRBJ2-7; TRBD1 or TRBD2 may be the D gene (6 bases each). Germline-derived CDR1 and CDR2 are LNHNV and YYDKDF (reference sequence). V lost 1 base, J lost 0 bases, and 10 bases lay in between. There are 15 residues in the CDR3. The chain's CDR3 is CATSRVGGSSYEQYF. The CDR3 nucleotides are TGTGCCACCAGCAGAGTAGGGGGGAGCTCCTACGAGCAGTACTTC.

The rearrangement uses TRBV28 and TRBJ1-1; D unclear. The V gene lost 8 bases and the J gene lost 11 bases, with 24 bases spanning the gap. The CDR3 consists of 14 residues. Per germline, CDR1 MDHEN and CDR2 SYDVKM. The chain's CDR3 is CASLMWSSTDGAFF. CDR3 DNA: TGTGCCAGCTTGATGTGGTCTTCTACGGATGGGGCTTTCTTT.

This clone was seen repeatedly, ten times or more. The chain carries TRBV4-1 and TRBJ1-3; D might be TRBD1 (6 bases). Trimming took off 2 bases at V and 2 bases at J, with 13 bases between the two ends. From germline, CDR1 is MGHRA and CDR2 YSYEKL. The length of the CDR3 is 16 residues. The CDR3 DNA sequence: TGCGCCAGCAGCCAACCCGAACAGGGAGCTGGAAACACCATATATTTT. This codes for CASSQPEQGAGNTIYF.

This sequence joins TRBV5-1 and TRBJ2-3; D ambiguous. CDR1 is SGHRS and CDR2 is YFSETQ in the germline V gene. This CDR3 comprises 15 residues. V shed 3 bases and J shed 0 bases, with 11 bases lying between them. CDR3 region: CASSYLATSTDTQYF. CDR3 coding DNA: TGCGCCAGCAGCTACCTGGCGACTAGCACAGATACGCAGTATTTT.

This clone has more than one count but fewer than ten. This sample also contains other DNA sequences that code for the same CDR3. The chain carries TRBV6-6 and TRBJ1-5, with a possible D match to TRBD1 (5 bases). The V gene's germline CDR1 is MNHNY and CDR2 SVGAGI (reference sequence). The CDR3 sequence is 14 residues long. Trimming cost V 2 bases and J 1 base, with 6 bases left between them. The CDR3 protein is CASSYGGSNQPQHF. CDR3 nucleotides: TGTGCCAGCAGTTACGGGGGGAGCAATCAGCCCCAGCATTTT.

The table lists this clone with a few counts. The chain links TRBV4-2 to TRBJ2-2; 10 nucleotides align to TRBD2. CDR1 is LGHNA and CDR2 is YNFKEQ in the germline V gene. The V and J ends lost 1 base and 4 bases, in that order; junction bases with no gene match: 12. The CDR3 consists of 19 residues. CDR3 sequence reads: CASSQVTPSGSDGTGELFF. Written as DNA, the CDR3 is TGTGCCAGCAGCCAAGTAACGCCTAGCGGGAGCGATGGCACCGGGGAGCTGTTTTTT.

The V gene is TRBV9, the J gene TRBJ2-1, with D hard to call. Per the germline V gene, CDR1 is SGDLS and CDR2 is YYNGEE. CDR3 length equals 17 residues. Trimming cost V 0 bases and J 1 base, with 14 bases left between them. Written as DNA, the CDR3 is TGTGCCAGCAGCGTAGAAGGCGGAAGGCGTTCCTACAATGAGCAGTTCTTC. It specifies CASSVEGGRRSYNEQFF. Filled out from reference TRBV9 and TRBJ2-1, the complete variable domain reads DSGVTQTPKHLITATGQRVTLRCSPRSGDLSVYWYQQSLDQGLQFLIQYYNGEERAKGNILERFSAQQFPDLHSELNLSSLELGDSALYFCASSVEGGRRSYNEQFFGPGTRLTVL.

This clone was counted ten times or more. The gene calls are TRBV18 and TRBJ2-3; 11 bases are a match to TRBD1. Germline V gives CDR1 KGHSH, CDR2 LQKENI. This CDR3 contains 19 residues. The V segment lost 2 bases and the J segment 0 bases; nucleotides outside the gene matches: 10. CDR3: CASSPFGDRGATSTDTQYF. The CDR3 nucleotides read TGTGCCAGCTCACCATTTGGGGACAGGGGGGCCACAAGCACAGATACGCAGTATTTT.

The chain carries TRBV6-5 and TRBJ2-1; D is perhaps TRBD2 (5 bases). The CDR3 consists of 15 residues. Germline V gene sequence: CDR1 MNHEY, CDR2 SVGAGI. V shed 0 bases and J shed 6 bases, with 12 bases lying between them. This chain's CDR3 is CASSYSLVAGNEQFF. The CDR3 coding sequence is TGTGCCAGCAGTTACTCGCTAGTGGCGGGCAATGAGCAGTTCTTC.

This clone was detected only a few times. This sequence joins TRBV29-1 and TRBJ2-1; 11 bases match TRBD2. The CDR3 has 14 amino acids. The germline gives CDR1 SQVTM, CDR2 ANQGSEA. The CDR3 loop reads CTAPTGLAANEQFF. In nucleotides, the CDR3 is TGCACCGCGCCGACGGGACTAGCGGCCAATGAGCAGTTCTTC.

The chain carries TRBV11-3 and TRBJ1-2; D gene uncertain. The CDR3 runs 13 residues. Between the trimmed V and J ends, which lost 2 bases and 6 bases, there was a span of 10 bases. CDR1 and CDR2 (germline): SGHNT, YENEEA. The CDR3 nucleotides read TGTGCCAGCAGCTTACCTGGGAGCCATGGCTACACCTTC. Amino acid sequence: CASSLPGSHGYTF. The entire variable domain, with the rest obtained from reference TRBV11-3 and TRBJ1-2, is as follows: EAGVVQSPRYKIIEKKQPVAFWCNPISGHNTLYWYLQNLGQGPELLIRYENEEAVDDSQLPKDRFSAERLKGVDSTLKIQPAELGDSAVYLCASSLPGSHGYTFGSGTRLTVV.

The J gene is TRBJ1-1, the V gene TRBV28; D is unresolved. From germline, CDR1 is MDHEN and CDR2 SYDVKM. The CDR3 totals 15 residues. V dropped 8 bases and J dropped 0 bases, with 16 bases sitting between them. The CDR3 nucleotides are TGTGCCAGCCTGGCACCCCTTACCGTGAACACTGAAGCTTTCTTT. Protein sequence: CASLAPLTVNTEAFF.

This clone was counted between two and nine times. V gene TRBV5-1 combines with J gene TRBJ2-7; a weak D match, TRBD1 (6 bases). V dropped 2 bases and J dropped 7 bases, with 13 bases sitting between them. This CDR3 has 13 amino acids. Germline assignment: CDR1 SGHRS and CDR2 YFSETQ. The CDR3 DNA sequence: TGCGCCAGCAGCTTTGGGGCCCAGGGGGAGCAGTACTTC. Translated, it gives CASSFGAQGEQYF.

This clone was picked up a small number of times. V usage is TRBV11-3 and J usage is TRBJ2-1; 15 bases align to TRBD2. This CDR3 has 15 residues. V gave up 5 bases and J gave up 9 bases; unmatched junction bases: 5. Germline assignment: CDR1 SGHNT and CDR2 YENEEA. As DNA, the CDR3 is TGTGCCAGCAGCCAGGGACTAGCGGGAGGTTCTGAGCAGTTCTTC. It encodes CASSQGLAGGSEQFF.

For this clone: In the same sample, other DNA sequences code for this CDR3. The chain links TRBV28 to TRBJ1-5; 7 nucleotides align to TRBD1. Trimming at V came to 3 bases and at J to 2 bases, leaving 4 bases not matched to a gene. CDR3 length equals 15 residues. In germline, CDR1 is MDHEN, CDR2 SYDVKM. The CDR3: CASSLATGGNQPQHF. The CDR3 coding sequence is TGTGCCAGCAGTTTGGCAACAGGGGGCAATCAGCCCCAGCATTTT.

The chain combines TRBV5-4 with TRBJ1-2, with 8 bases aligning to TRBD1. V shed 1 base and J 4 bases; nucleotides not matched to a gene: 12. CDR1 is SGHNT, CDR2 YYREEE, per germline (reference sequence). The CDR3 is 17 amino acids. The CDR3 is CASSLLLDRVNFYGYTF. The CDR3 region has the DNA TGTGCCAGCAGCTTGCTTTTGGACAGGGTTAACTTCTATGGCTACACCTTC.

The CDR3 reads CASSYAGASYEQYF. CDR3 in DNA: TGTGCCAGCAGTTACGCAGGGGCGTCCTACGAGCAGTACTTC. The chain has TRBV6-6 and TRBJ2-7; D may be TRBD1 (6 bases). The germline CDR1 and CDR2 sequences are MNHNY and SVGAGI (reference sequence). The CDR3 is made up of 14 amino acids. Trimming left V 2 bases short and J 1 base short, with 9 bases between.

The genes are TRBV28 and TRBJ2-1, with 8 bases lining up with TRBD2. The CDR3 extends over 16 amino acids. V shed 4 bases and J 0 bases; nucleotides not matched to a gene: 5. The germline gives CDR1 MDHEN, CDR2 SYDVKM. In DNA form, the CDR3 reads TGTGCCAGCAGTTCTAGCGGGTCGAGCTCCTACAATGAGCAGTTCTTC. It specifies CASSSSGSSSYNEQFF.

A remark on this clone: Other DNA sequences in this specimen translate into the identical CDR3. The rearrangement uses TRBV11-2 and TRBJ2-5; D gene ambiguous. The CDR3 totals 12 residues. Germline loops: CDR1 SGHAT, CDR2 FQNNGV. V lost 3 bases, J lost 0 bases, and 2 bases lay in between. CDR3 DNA: TGTGCCAGCAGCTTGGACCAAGAGACCCAGTACTTC. Protein sequence: CASSLDQETQYF. The full variable domain, completed using reference TRBV11-2 and TRBJ2-5, is EAGVAQSPRYKIIEKRQSVAFWCNPISGHATLYWYQQILGQGPKLLIQFQNNGVVDDSQLPKDRFSAERLKGVDSTLKIQPAKLEDSAVYLCASSLDQETQYFGPGTRLLVL.

CDR3 sequence reads: CASSLSPARPTEAFF. In DNA form, the CDR3 reads TGTGCCAGCAGTTTATCGCCAGCCCGACCCACTGAAGCTTTCTTT. The V call is TRBV27, the J call TRBJ1-1; D gene unclear. Germline V gene sequence: CDR1 MNHEY, CDR2 SMNVEV (reference sequence). V dropped 0 bases and J dropped 4 bases, with 12 bases sitting between them. CDR3 size: 15 residues.

This clone was found once. The chain combines TRBV10-3 with TRBJ1-1, with 12 bases aligning to TRBD1. CDR3 size: 18 residues. Trimming cost V 6 bases and J 4 bases; bases outside gene matches: 15. The germline CDR1 and CDR2 sequences are ENHRY and SYGVKD. The CDR3 loop is CAIRGSGTGGLLSTEAFF. The CDR3 DNA reads as TGTGCCATCAGGGGATCCGGGACAGGGGGCTTATTGAGCACTGAAGCTTTCTTT.

This clone was counted a few times. A far larger clone is one nucleotide away, so this likely arose from a read error. The rearrangement uses TRBV7-9 and TRBJ2-1, with unresolved D. The V and J ends lost 2 bases and 5 bases respectively, with 10 bases between them. Germline loops: CDR1 SEHNR, CDR2 FQNEAQ (reference sequence). The CDR3 sequence is 14 residues long. CDR3 in amino acids: CASSLNGLNNEQFF. In nucleotides, the CDR3 is TGTGCCAGCAGCTTAAACGGCCTGAACAATGAGCAGTTCTTC.

The chain couples TRBV6-5 to TRBJ1-1; D is undetermined. The germline CDR1 and CDR2 sequences are MNHEY and SVGAGI. This CDR3 has 11 amino acids. The V and J ends lost 5 bases and 7 bases respectively, with 8 bases between them. The CDR3, as DNA: TGTGCCAGCAGTCCTCGCGATGAAGCTTTCTTT. It yields the protein CASSPRDEAFF.

The chain has TRBV7-8 and TRBJ2-3, with TRBD2 as a possible D gene (7 bases). V was clipped by 7 bases and J by 2 bases, with 19 bases between them. CDR1 is SGHVS and CDR2 is FQNEAQ in the germline V gene. The CDR3 contains 16 residues. The DNA for the CDR3 is TGTGCCAGCACCACGGGGGGCAGCTTTACCACAGATACGCAGTATTTT. This encodes CASTTGGSFTTDTQYF.